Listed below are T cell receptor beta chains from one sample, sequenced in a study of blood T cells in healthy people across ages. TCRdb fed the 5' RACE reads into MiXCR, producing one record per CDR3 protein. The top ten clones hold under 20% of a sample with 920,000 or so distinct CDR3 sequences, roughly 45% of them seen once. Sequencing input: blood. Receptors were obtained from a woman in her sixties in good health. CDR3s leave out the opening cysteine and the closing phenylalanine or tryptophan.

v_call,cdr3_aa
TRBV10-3,AIMEGGSTEAF
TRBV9,ASSETAGNQPQH
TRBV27,ASFYRAGYNEQY
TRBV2,ASSEADRGHEQY
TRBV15,ATSRDRGNQPQH
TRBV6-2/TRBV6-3,ASSRTSGRLKDYEQY
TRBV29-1,SVENNRAVRTDTQY
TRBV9,ASSVVKGVGKNIQY
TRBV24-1,ATSEGQWNTGELF
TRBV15,ATSGGLARYNEQY
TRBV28,ASSPDRGQYQPQH
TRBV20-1,SARTSQETQY
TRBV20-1,SAARGTSVDNEQF
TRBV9,ASSSRRGDEQF
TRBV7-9,ASSEQGDAF
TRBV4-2,ASSQFAEGQTNYGYT
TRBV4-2,ASSSELAASYEQY
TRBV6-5,ASTVAGGLNEQF
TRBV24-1,ATSASGARGEKLF
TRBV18,ASSHDRSSYEQY
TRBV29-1,SVEHVGTETQY
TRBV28,ASSLRPPHEQF
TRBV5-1,ASSLVGVADEQY
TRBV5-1,ASSLVTSGREQY
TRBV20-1,SAMTLGHEQY
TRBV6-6,ASSSPIGGETQY
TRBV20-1,SLVQLLRRTDTQY
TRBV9,ASSVAGGIGETQY
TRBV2,ASSRTEVYGYT
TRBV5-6,ASSWGGPLSNQPQH
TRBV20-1,SASNSNQPQH
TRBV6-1,ASSTQRSQANYTDTQY
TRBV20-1,SARDRTGIYEQY
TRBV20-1,SAPSRPPGDEQF
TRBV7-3,ASSPFHQGRQF
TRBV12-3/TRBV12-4,ASSLTEDYGYT
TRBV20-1,SARGGPTNYGYT
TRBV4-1,ASSQGTRLAGGNEQF
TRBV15,ATSSDRNNEQF
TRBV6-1,ATREAGSGEQPQH
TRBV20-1,SASPPGGNGYEQY
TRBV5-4,ASSLQGSDTQY
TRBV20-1,SARDLLAGGKADTQY
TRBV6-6,ASISYPDRGLYGYT
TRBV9,ASSVRGASLNTEAF
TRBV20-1,SARYLISTDTQY